This is a list of T cell receptor beta chains from one sample in a study of cytomegalovirus exposure and HLA in healthy donors. TCRdb's copy holds only in-frame clones and misses some; the assay was immunoSEQ multiplex PCR. The repertoire includes around 100,000 clones, 60% to 80% of them detected once, and 15% to 20% sits in the top ten. The sequencing sample was made of PBMCs. All receptors derive from a woman aged 60-75 years in good health and CMV-seropositive. Each CDR3 is given with its conserved first and last residue. The order of the fields is D gene, V gene, J gene, clone size, CDR3 protein, CDR3 DNA. A D gene is named only where the DNA matches it firmly. Only some rows state a clone size, as once, few, many or a class for expanded clones.

TRBD2	TRBV11-2	TRBJ2-3	.	CASSSLAGGPTDTQYF	TGTGCCAGCAGCTCCTTAGCGGGAGGCCCGACAGATACGCAGTATTTT
.	TRBV5-6	TRBJ2-5	.	CASRPTLVRLETQYF	TGTGCCAGCAGACCTACACTGGTCAGACTAGAGACCCAGTACTTC
TRBD2	TRBV7-9	TRBJ2-3	.	CASSSNGRPTDTQYF	TGTGCCAGCAGCTCAAACGGGAGGCCCACAGATACGCAGTATTTT
.	TRBV27	TRBJ2-5	few	CASSLWDFQETQYF	TGTGCCAGCAGTTTATGGGACTTTCAAGAGACCCAGTACTTC
.	TRBV19	TRBJ1-5	few	CASSIDGGTWQPQHF	TGTGCCAGTAGTATAGATGGAGGGACCTGGCAGCCCCAGCATTTT
.	TRBV5-1	TRBJ2-2	.	CASKTTGNTGELFF	TGCGCCAGCAAGACGACAGGGAACACCGGGGAGCTGTTTTTT
.	TRBV6-1	TRBJ2-7	.	CASSEAHGFGYEQYF	TGTGCCAGCAGTGAAGCGCATGGGTTCGGGTACGAGCAGTACTTC
TRBD2	TRBV30	TRBJ2-7	.	CAWRPGLAGWYEQYF	TGTGCCTGGAGGCCGGGACTAGCGGGTTGGTACGAGCAGTACTTC
TRBD2	TRBV7-6	TRBJ2-3	.	CASSSGLAGITDTQYF	TGTGCCAGCAGCTCGGGACTAGCGGGAATTACAGATACGCAGTATTTT
TRBD2	TRBV11-2	TRBJ2-7	.	CASSILAGATSYEQYF	TGTGCCAGCAGCATTCTAGCGGGAGCAACCTCCTACGAGCAGTACTTC
.	TRBV5-1	TRBJ2-7	.	CASTPGGGNEQYF	TGCGCCAGCACCCCTGGAGGGGGCAACGAGCAGTACTTC
TRBD1	TRBV5-8	TRBJ1-5	.	CASSSRQGASQPQHF	TGTGCCAGCAGCTCCCGACAGGGGGCATCTCAGCCCCAGCATTTT
TRBD1	TRBV30	TRBJ1-2	.	CAWRGQENYGYTF	TGTGCCTGGAGGGGACAGGAGAACTATGGCTACACCTTC
.	TRBV15	TRBJ1-5	.	CATRPTGSSNQPQHF	TGTGCCACCAGGCCAACAGGTTCTAGCAATCAGCCCCAGCATTTT
TRBD1	TRBV5-1	TRBJ2-1	.	CASSLGYRGQNEQFF	TGCGCCAGCAGCTTGGGATACAGGGGGCAGAATGAGCAGTTCTTC
.	TRBV27	TRBJ1-1	.	CASSHQGPPEAFF	TGTGCCAGCAGTCACCAGGGCCCCCCGGAGGCTTTCTTT
.	TRBV28	TRBJ1-5	.	CASSLLPTEPQHF	TGTGCCAGCAGTTTACTCCCTACGGAGCCCCAGCATTTT